This passage covers 10 T cell receptor beta chains from one sample sequenced in a study of blood T cell repertoires in COVID-19. Only in-frame clones appear in the TCRdb table, and some are missing; sequencing was by immunoSEQ multiplex PCR. The table records some 270,000 clones, approximately 88% of them present only once. The sample taken for sequencing was PBMCs or T cells enriched from blood (not recorded which). The receptors originated from a woman in her 40s who had recovered from COVID-19.

The gene calls are TRBV7-6 and TRBJ2-7, with 8 nucleotides matching TRBD2. With 5 bases clipped from V and 2 bases from J, the junction kept 8 bases outside the gene matches. Germline CDR1 is SGHVS and CDR2 is FNYEAQ. The CDR3 length is 15 residues. The CDR3 sequence is CASSDRPGLAYEQYF. The CDR3 nucleotides are TGTGCCAGCAGCGACAGACCGGGACTAGCCTACGAGCAGTACTTC. Combining the CDR3 with reference TRBV7-6 and TRBJ2-7 gives the whole variable domain GAGVSQSPRYKVTKRGQDVALRCDPISGHVSLYWYRQALGQGPEFLTYFNYEAQQDKSGLPNDRFSAERPEGSISTLTIQRTEQRDSAMYRCASSDRPGLAYEQYFGPGTRLTVT.

This rearrangement joins TRBV19 to TRBJ1-5; 7 nucleotides line up with TRBD1. The V segment lost 6 bases and the J segment 5 bases; nucleotides outside the gene matches: 10. Germline V CDR1 and CDR2: LNHDA, SQIVND (reference sequence). The CDR3 sequence is 15 residues long. The CDR3 spells CASSPPGQPYQPQHF. CDR3 sequence (DNA): TGTGCCAGTAGCCCTCCGGGACAGCCTTATCAGCCCCAGCATTTT.

The rearrangement links TRBV18 to TRBJ1-1, with D perhaps TRBD1 (5 bases). CDR3 length equals 15 residues. Germline V gene sequence: CDR1 KGHSH, CDR2 LQKENI. With 0 bases removed from V and 4 bases from J, the gap between germline ends came to 12 bases. In DNA form, the CDR3 reads TGTGCCAGCTCACCACCGTCAGGGTGGGCCACTGAAGCTTTCTTT. Its translation is CASSPPSGWATEAFF. The full variable domain, in which reference TRBV18 and TRBJ1-1 provide the parts outside the CDR3, is NAGVMQNPRHLVRRRGQEARLRCSPMKGHSHVYWYRQLPEEGLKFMVYLQKENIIDESGMPKERFSAEFPKEGPSILRIQQVVRGDSAAYFCASSPPSGWATEAFFGQGTRLTVV.

This rearrangement joins TRBV3-1 (or the pseudogene TRBV3-2) to TRBJ1-4; D unclear. The CDR3 is 13 amino acids. V was cut by 8 bases and J by 8 bases, with 15 bases left in between. Germline CDR1 reads LGHDT; CDR2 reads YNNKEL (reference sequence). CDR3 loop: CASALGSGEKLFF. The CDR3 DNA reads as TGTGCCAGCGCCCTGGGCAGCGGAGAAAAACTGTTTTTT.

The chain recombines TRBV18 with TRBJ1-2; D uncertain. The V end lost 6 bases, the J end lost 0 bases, and 14 bases lay between the germline ends. CDR1 is KGHSH and CDR2 is LQKENI in the germline V gene. The CDR3 runs to 15 residues. The DNA of the CDR3 is TGTGCCAGCTCCCCGCGAGCGCGACCTAACTATGGCTACACCTTC. Its protein is CASSPRARPNYGYTF.

CDR3 sequence reads: CASSPQGALTGELFF. CDR3 DNA sequence: TGTGCCAGCAGCCCACAGGGGGCACTCACCGGGGAGCTGTTTTTT. This chain links TRBV7-6 with TRBJ2-2, with 9 positions matching TRBD1. The length of the CDR3 is 15 residues. The germline V gene encodes CDR1 SGHVS and CDR2 FNYEAQ. V was pared by 5 bases and J by 4 bases, with 5 bases of the junction left unmatched.

V usage is TRBV15 and J usage is TRBJ2-2; D unclear. The CDR3 extends over 15 amino acids. V dropped 0 bases and J dropped 3 bases, with 8 bases sitting between them. CDR1 is LNHNV, CDR2 YYDKDF, per germline (reference sequence). The CDR3 spells CATSRDLEDTGELFF. The CDR3 bases are TGTGCCACCAGCAGAGACCTAGAGGACACCGGGGAGCTGTTTTTT.

This clone was seen once. The chain recombines TRBV7-6 with TRBJ1-3; D may be TRBD1 (5 bases). The CDR3 consists of 15 residues. V gave up 5 bases and J gave up 2 bases, with 13 bases separating them. Germline CDR1 is SGHVS and CDR2 is FNYEAQ. DNA for the CDR3: TGTGCCAGCAGCCCAATCGGGGGGGCTGGAAACACCATATATTTT. Protein product: CASSPIGGAGNTIYF.

The chain couples TRBV5-8 to TRBJ2-1; D might be TRBD1 (5 bases). CDR3 length: 15 amino acids. Between the trimmed V and J ends, which lost 3 bases and 0 bases, there was a span of 10 bases. CDR1 and CDR2 (germline): SGHTS, YDEGEE. CDR3 loop: CASSSDTDSYNEQFF. The CDR3 nucleotides read TGTGCCAGCAGCTCGGACACTGACTCCTACAATGAGCAGTTCTTC.

The chain couples TRBV5-1 to TRBJ1-1; TRBD1 matches at 9 bases. The CDR3 sequence is 14 residues long. V was clipped by 5 bases and J by 3 bases; unmatched bases: 5. CDR1 and CDR2 from the germline V gene are SGHRS and YFSETQ. The CDR3 sequence: CASSYRTGDTEAFF. CDR3 coding DNA: TGCGCCAGCAGTTATAGGACAGGGGACACTGAAGCTTTCTTT.